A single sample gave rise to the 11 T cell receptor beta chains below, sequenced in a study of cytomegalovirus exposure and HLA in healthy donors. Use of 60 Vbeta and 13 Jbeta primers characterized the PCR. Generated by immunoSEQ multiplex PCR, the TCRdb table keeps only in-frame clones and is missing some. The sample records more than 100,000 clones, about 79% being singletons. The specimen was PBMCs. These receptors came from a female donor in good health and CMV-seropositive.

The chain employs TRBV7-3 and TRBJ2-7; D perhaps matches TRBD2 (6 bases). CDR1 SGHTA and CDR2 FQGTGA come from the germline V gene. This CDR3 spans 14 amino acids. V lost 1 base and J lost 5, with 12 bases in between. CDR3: CASSLIGGRNEQYF. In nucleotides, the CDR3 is TGTGCCAGCAGCTTAATCGGGGGAAGGAACGAGCAGTACTTC.

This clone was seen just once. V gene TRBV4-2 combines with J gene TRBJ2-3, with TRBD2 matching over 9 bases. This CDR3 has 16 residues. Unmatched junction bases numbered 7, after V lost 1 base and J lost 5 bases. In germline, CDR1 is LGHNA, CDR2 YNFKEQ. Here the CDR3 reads CASSQVRRGGGDTQYF. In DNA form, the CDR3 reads TGTGCCAGCAGCCAAGTCCGGCGGGGGGGCGGAGATACGCAGTATTTT.

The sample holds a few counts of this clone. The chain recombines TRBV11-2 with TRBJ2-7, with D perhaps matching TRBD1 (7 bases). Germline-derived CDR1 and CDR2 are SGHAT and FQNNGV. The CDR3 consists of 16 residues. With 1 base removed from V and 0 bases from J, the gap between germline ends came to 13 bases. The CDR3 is CASSLVGGQISYEQYF. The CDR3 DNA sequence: TGTGCCAGCAGCTTAGTGGGGGGACAGATCTCCTACGAGCAGTACTTC.

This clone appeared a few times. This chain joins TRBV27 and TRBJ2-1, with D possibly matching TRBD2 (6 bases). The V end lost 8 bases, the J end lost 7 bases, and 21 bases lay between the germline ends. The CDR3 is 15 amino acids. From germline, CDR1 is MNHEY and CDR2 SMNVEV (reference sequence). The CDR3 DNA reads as TGTGCCAGCGCGTACAAGCGGGCCTCGCGGAATGAGCAGTTCTTC. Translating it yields CASAYKRASRNEQFF.

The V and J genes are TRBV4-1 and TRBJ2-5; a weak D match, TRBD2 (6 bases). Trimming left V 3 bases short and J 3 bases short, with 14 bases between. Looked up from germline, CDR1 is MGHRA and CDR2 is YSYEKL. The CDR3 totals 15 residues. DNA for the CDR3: TGCGCCAGCAGCCATGGGACCATAGCGGAAGAGACCCAGTACTTC. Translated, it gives CASSHGTIAEETQYF.

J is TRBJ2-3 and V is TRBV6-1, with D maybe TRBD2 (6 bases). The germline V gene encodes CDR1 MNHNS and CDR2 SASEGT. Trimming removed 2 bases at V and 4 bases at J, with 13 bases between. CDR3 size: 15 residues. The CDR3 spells CASSEILAQADTQYF. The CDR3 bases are TGTGCCAGCAGTGAAATCCTAGCGCAGGCAGATACGCAGTATTTT.

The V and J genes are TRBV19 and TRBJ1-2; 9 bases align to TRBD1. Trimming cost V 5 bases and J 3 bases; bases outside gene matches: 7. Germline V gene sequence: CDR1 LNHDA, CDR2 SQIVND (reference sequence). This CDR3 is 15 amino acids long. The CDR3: CASSRGQGPDYGYTF. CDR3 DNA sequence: TGTGCCAGTAGTCGAGGACAGGGGCCGGACTATGGCTACACCTTC.

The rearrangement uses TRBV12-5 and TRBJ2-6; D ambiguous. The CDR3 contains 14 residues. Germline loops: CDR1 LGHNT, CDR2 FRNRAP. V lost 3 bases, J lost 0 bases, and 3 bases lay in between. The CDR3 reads CASGFYSGANVLTF. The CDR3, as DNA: TGTGCTAGTGGTTTCTACTCTGGGGCCAACGTCCTGACTTTC.

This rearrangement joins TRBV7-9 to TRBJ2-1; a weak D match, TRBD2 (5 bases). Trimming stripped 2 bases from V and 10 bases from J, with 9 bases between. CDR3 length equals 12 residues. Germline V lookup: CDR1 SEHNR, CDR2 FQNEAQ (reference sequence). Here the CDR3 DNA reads TGTGCCAGCAGCTTAAGCGGAAAAGAGCAGTTCTTC. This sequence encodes CASSLSGKEQFF. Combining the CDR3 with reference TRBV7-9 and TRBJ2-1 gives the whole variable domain DTGVSQNPRHKITKRGQNVTFRCDPISEHNRLYWYRQTLGQGPEFLTYFQNEAQLEKSRLLSDRFSAERPKGSFSTLEIQRTEQGDSAMYLCASSLSGKEQFFGPGTRLTVL.

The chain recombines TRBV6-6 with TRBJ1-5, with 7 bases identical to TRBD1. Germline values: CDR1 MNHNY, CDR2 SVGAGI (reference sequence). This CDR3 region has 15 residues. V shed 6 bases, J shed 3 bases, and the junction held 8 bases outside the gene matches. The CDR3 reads CASRIGTEVNQPQHF. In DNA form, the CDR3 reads TGTGCCAGCAGAATCGGGACAGAAGTCAATCAGCCCCAGCATTTT.

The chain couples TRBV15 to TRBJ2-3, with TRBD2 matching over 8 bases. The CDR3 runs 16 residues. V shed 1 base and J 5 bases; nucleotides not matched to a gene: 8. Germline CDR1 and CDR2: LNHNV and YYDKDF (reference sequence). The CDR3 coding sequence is TGTGCCACCAGCAGAGGACGGGAGGGCCCAATAGATACGCAGTATTTT. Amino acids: CATSRGREGPIDTQYF.